The 22 T cell receptor beta chains listed next were all sequenced from one sample in a study of T cell responses to AZD1222 COVID-19 vaccine. Assay used: immunoSEQ multiplex PCR; TCRdb lists only in-frame clones, some missing. The table lists 100,000 to 150,000 clones, less than 95% of them singletons. The sample here was peripheral blood, taken on day 0 of MenACWY control vaccination. The receptors were sampled from an adult in good health.

The chain is built from TRBV6-5 and TRBJ1-2, with D possibly being TRBD1 (5 bases). Germline V gene data show CDR1 as MNHEY and CDR2 as SVGAGI. V was clipped by 2 bases and J by 7 bases, with 14 bases between them. This CDR3 is 14 amino acids long. The CDR3 is CASSYADNRSGYTF. In DNA form, the CDR3 reads TGTGCCAGCAGTTACGCGGACAACCGGAGTGGCTACACCTTC.

V is TRBV6-2 or TRBV6-3 and J is TRBJ2-7; D gene uncertain. CDR3 length: 14 amino acids. Germline V gene lookup returns CDR1 MNHEY and CDR2 SVGEGT. The ends were cut back, 3 bases at V and 1 base at J, with 10 bases in the middle. The CDR3 bases are TGTGCCAGCAGTTATCTACCGCAATCCTACGAGCAGTACGTC. Translated, it gives CASSYLPQSYEQYV.

The chain uses TRBV28 and TRBJ2-5; 12 nucleotides line up with TRBD2. V was pared by 6 bases and J by 6 bases, with 11 bases of the junction left unmatched. The germline V gene encodes CDR1 MDHEN and CDR2 SYDVKM. The CDR3 runs 16 residues. In nucleotides, the CDR3 is TGTGCCAGCAGCCCGAACTTAACTAGCGGGAGGAAGACCCAGTACTTC. Residues: CASSPNLTSGRKTQYF.

The chain couples TRBV7-3 to TRBJ2-2; the D is unclear. The CDR3 runs 12 residues. V was shortened by 3 bases and J by 1 base, with 0 bases between the two germline ends. Germline V gene lookup returns CDR1 SGHTA and CDR2 FQGTGA. CDR3 sequence (DNA): TGTGCCAGCAGCTTGAACACCGGGGAGCTGTTTTTT. Its protein product is CASSLNTGELFF.

The chain combines TRBV30 with TRBJ1-5, with D tentatively TRBD1 (5 bases). V was clipped by 0 bases and J by 2 bases, with 5 bases between them. The V gene's germline CDR1 is GTSNPN and CDR2 SVGIG (reference sequence). The CDR3 is made up of 13 amino acids. The CDR3 region has the DNA TGTGCCTGGAGTGTACAGGGCAATCAGCCCCAGCATTTT. Its translation is CAWSVQGNQPQHF.

This clone was seen once. The chain is built from TRBV28 and TRBJ1-1, with no clear D. The CDR3 runs to 13 residues. Trimming pared 2 bases from V and 3 bases from J, leaving 7 bases between. Germline-derived CDR1 and CDR2 are MDHEN and SYDVKM. CDR3 sequence: CASSLGRDTEAFF. CDR3 DNA: TGTGCCAGCAGTTTAGGACGGGACACTGAAGCTTTCTTT.

V usage is TRBV19 and J usage is TRBJ1-2; no clear D gene. Looked up from germline, CDR1 is LNHDA and CDR2 is SQIVND (reference sequence). This CDR3 region has 13 residues. Trimming removed 5 bases from V and 6 bases from J, with 13 bases in between. The chain's CDR3 is CASSWVSGNGYTF. As DNA, the CDR3 is TGTGCCAGTAGTTGGGTCAGCGGCAATGGCTACACCTTC.

The CDR3 sequence: CASSLSGRRDTGELFF. DNA of the CDR3: TGTGCCAGCAGCTTGAGCGGGAGAAGGGACACCGGGGAGCTGTTTTTT. The chain combines TRBV7-2 with TRBJ2-2, with TRBD2 matching over 8 bases. Germline CDR1 and CDR2: SGHTA and FQGNSA. V lost 3 bases and J lost 3; bases outside the gene matches: 6. The CDR3 covers 16 residues. The entire variable domain, with the rest obtained from reference TRBV7-2 and TRBJ2-2, is as follows: GAGVSQSPSNKVTEKGKDVELRCDPISGHTALYWYRQSLGQGLEFLIYFQGNSAPDKSGLPSDRFSAERTGGSVSTLTIQRTQQEDSAVYLCASSLSGRRDTGELFFGEGSRLTVL.

The chain links TRBV19 to TRBJ1-6, with unresolved D. Germline CDR1 reads LNHDA; CDR2 reads SQIVND (reference sequence). V lost 1 base and J lost 14, with 9 bases in between. The CDR3 runs 12 residues. The chain's CDR3 is CASSIGEFTLHF. CDR3 DNA sequence: TGTGCCAGTAGTATAGGGGAATTCACCCTCCACTTT.

The genes are TRBV3-1 (or the pseudogene TRBV3-2) and TRBJ2-5; TRBD1 matches 10 bases. Germline CDR1 reads LGHDT; CDR2 reads YNNKEL (reference sequence). Trimming at V came to 5 bases and at J to 5 bases, leaving 14 bases not matched to a gene. The CDR3 has 17 residues. This chain's CDR3 is CASSKLADRGLGETQYF. As DNA, the CDR3 is TGTGCCAGCAGCAAATTAGCTGACAGGGGGCTTGGGGAGACCCAGTACTTC.

The gene calls are TRBV9 and TRBJ2-5, with 10 bases lining up with TRBD2. J lost 4 bases, V lost 2 bases, and 5 bases had no gene match. The CDR3 is 15 amino acids. Germline CDR1 and CDR2: SGDLS and YYNGEE. For the CDR3, the DNA is TGTGCCAGCAGCGTCGGGCTAGCGGGAGCAGAGACCCAGTACTTC. This codes for CASSVGLAGAETQYF. Full variable domain (remainder filled in from reference TRBV9 and TRBJ2-5): DSGVTQTPKHLITATGQRVTLRCSPRSGDLSVYWYQQSLDQGLQFLIQYYNGEERAKGNILERFSAQQFPDLHSELNLSSLELGDSALYFCASSVGLAGAETQYFGPGTRLLVL.

V usage is TRBV19 and J usage is TRBJ2-7; D may be TRBD1 (6 bases). Trimming left V 3 bases short and J 2 bases short, with 11 bases between. CDR3 length equals 14 residues. From germline, CDR1 is LNHDA and CDR2 SQIVND (reference sequence). CDR3 nucleotide sequence: TGTGCCAGTAGTATCCCGGGACAAACCTACGAGCAGTACTTC. Translated: CASSIPGQTYEQYF.

CDR3 region: CASSYSRGGADTQYF. Written as DNA, the CDR3 is TGTGCCAGCAGTTACTCGAGAGGGGGCGCAGATACGCAGTATTTT. The rearrangement uses TRBV6-2 or TRBV6-3 and TRBJ2-3, with TRBD1 matching 7 bases. Germline assignment: CDR1 MNHEY and CDR2 SVGEGT. J lost 4 bases, V lost 0 bases, and 4 bases had no gene match. This CDR3 has 15 amino acids.

This chain uses TRBV4-3 with TRBJ1-2; TRBD1 aligns across 7 bases. CDR3 length: 16 amino acids. After removal of 5 bases from V and 2 bases from J, the junction contained 11 bases not matched to a gene. Germline assignment: CDR1 LGHNA and CDR2 YSLEER. CDR3 protein: CASSMTPETGNYGYTF. CDR3 nucleotide sequence: TGCGCCAGCAGCATGACCCCCGAGACAGGGAACTATGGCTACACCTTC.

This rearrangement joins TRBV7-2 to TRBJ2-1; the D gene could be TRBD1 or TRBD2 (6 bases each). Trimming took 2 bases from V and 0 from J, leaving 8 bases between them. Germline lookup yields CDR1 SGHTA and CDR2 FQGNSA. The CDR3 covers 15 residues. CDR3 residues: CASSLSGASYNEQFF. Written as DNA, the CDR3 is TGTGCCAGCAGCTTATCGGGGGCCTCCTACAATGAGCAGTTCTTC.

V gene TRBV15 combines with J gene TRBJ1-6; the D is unclear. V was clipped by 0 bases and J by 7 bases, with 4 bases between them. CDR1 is LNHNV, CDR2 YYDKDF, per germline (reference sequence). The length of the CDR3 is 13 residues. CDR3 coding DNA: TGTGCCACCAGCAGAGATACCAATTCACCCCTCCACTTT. Translating gives CATSRDTNSPLHF.

Only a few counts were recorded for this clone. J is TRBJ1-6 and V is TRBV7-6; no clear D. From germline, CDR1 is SGHVS and CDR2 FNYEAQ. The CDR3 contains 15 residues. Trimming pared 4 bases from V and 0 bases from J, leaving 7 bases between. CDR3 sequence: CASSSEHSYNSPLHF. CDR3 coding DNA: TGTGCCAGCAGCTCGGAACACTCCTATAATTCACCCCTCCACTTT.

This clone was counted once. The chain carries TRBV3-1 (or the pseudogene TRBV3-2) and TRBJ2-5; D remains ambiguous. CDR3 size: 12 residues. The V gene's germline CDR1 is LGHDT and CDR2 YNNKEL (reference sequence). The V and J ends lost 2 bases and 3 bases respectively, with 4 bases between them. CDR3 bases: TGTGCCAGCAGCCAACTAGAAGAGACCCAGTACTTC. Translated: CASSQLEETQYF.

The chain is built from TRBV7-6 and TRBJ2-5; D gene unclear. From germline, CDR1 is SGHVS and CDR2 FNYEAQ. The CDR3 is made up of 14 amino acids. V lost 8 bases to trimming and J lost 1 base, with 14 bases between them. In DNA form, the CDR3 reads TGTGCCAGCGTCCTCGGTCGTGGCCAAGAGACCCAGTACTTC. It yields the protein CASVLGRGQETQYF.

This chain uses TRBV27 with TRBJ2-5; D uncertain. Germline V gene lookup returns CDR1 MNHEY and CDR2 SMNVEV (reference sequence). V lost 3 bases, J lost 4 bases, and 6 bases lay in between. The CDR3 has 12 amino acids. Here the CDR3 reads CASSFWGETQYF. The CDR3 bases are TGTGCCAGCAGTTTCTGGGGAGAGACCCAGTACTTC.

The chain links TRBV5-8 to TRBJ2-7; a weak D match, TRBD1 (5 bases). The germline V gene has CDR1 SGHTS and CDR2 YDEGEE. The CDR3 is made up of 14 amino acids. V lost 3 bases and J 4 bases, leaving 14 bases between the germline ends. This chain's CDR3 is CASSWRQPDYEQYF. DNA of the CDR3: TGTGCCAGCAGCTGGCGACAGCCGGATTACGAGCAGTACTTC.

The chain is built from TRBV19 and TRBJ1-5; D unclear. CDR3 length equals 15 residues. The germline CDR1 and CDR2 sequences are LNHDA and SQIVND (reference sequence). V lost 4 bases to trimming and J lost 0 bases, with 10 bases between them. The chain's CDR3 is CASSKAPNSNQPQHF. CDR3 bases: TGTGCCAGTAGTAAGGCACCAAATAGCAATCAGCCCCAGCATTTT.